This T cell receptor beta chain was documented in a study of CD8 T cells in ankylosing spondylitis. The CDR3 has 15 residues. With 5 bases removed from V and 4 bases from J, the gap between germline ends came to 15 bases. Germline assignment: CDR1 LNHDA and CDR2 SQIVND (reference sequence). TCRdb reanalysed the 5' RACE reads using MiXCR and keeps one entry per CDR3 protein. The sample contains roughly 30,000 distinct CDR3 sequences, about 30% of which appear only once. This clonotype was observed a few times. The sequenced material came from synovial fluid, either unsorted or a sorted T cell fraction (not recorded which). The sequence derives from a male donor with ankylosing spondylitis. The rearrangement joins TRBV19 to TRBJ2-1; D unclear. In DNA form, the CDR3 reads TGTGCCAGTAGTTCAGTCCCCACAGCTTACAATGAGCAGTTCTTC. As protein: CASSSVPTAYNEQFF.